Described below is a single T cell receptor (beta chain) sequence and its context. Its specificity is not known. This CDR3 has 16 amino acids. The sample comes from a study of monozygotic twins with inflammatory bowel disease. Study-wide points: Distinction of different T cell subtypes was not possible.

Eight separate reactions per sample served to make cDNA. One entry per CDR3 protein, without DNA, is what TCRdb gives after re-calling the 5' RACE reads. This listing includes more than 110,000 distinct CDR3 sequences. After skipping T cell sorting, the authors isolated total RNA from whole blood. Sequenced sample: blood. This receptor was taken from a human donor with ulcerative colitis or Crohn's disease, or a healthy co-twin of an affected twin (not recorded which). V usage is TRBV12-3 or TRBV12-4 and J usage is TRBJ1-1; TCRdb returns TRBD1, unconfirmable since there is no DNA. The CDR3: CASIFGTGEMNTEAFF.